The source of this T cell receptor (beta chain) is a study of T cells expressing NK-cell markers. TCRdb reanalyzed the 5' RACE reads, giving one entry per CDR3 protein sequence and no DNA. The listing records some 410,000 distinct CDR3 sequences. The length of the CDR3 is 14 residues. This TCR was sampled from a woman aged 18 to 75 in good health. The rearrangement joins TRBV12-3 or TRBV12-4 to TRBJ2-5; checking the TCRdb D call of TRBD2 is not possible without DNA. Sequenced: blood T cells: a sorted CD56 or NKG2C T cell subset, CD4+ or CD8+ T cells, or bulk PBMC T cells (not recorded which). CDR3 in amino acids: CASTYSSGQETQYF.